The text below deals with one TCR beta chain. The antigen is undetermined. Profiled with immunoSEQ multiplex PCR; TCRdb holds only in-frame clones, not every one. The sample has thousands of clones, approximately 81% seen once; the top ten hold about 2%. The data stem from a study of CD4 T cell repertoires in COVID-19. The memory T cells were sequenced right after ex vivo isolation, without culture. J was trimmed by 4 bases and V by 7 bases; bases with no gene match: 21. From germline, CDR1 is SGHTA and CDR2 FQGNSA. The CDR3 spans 19 residues. General study findings and limits: Suggested intraclonal diversification: top SARS-CoV-2-reactive clonotypes appeared in two or three memory subsets. Some SARS-CoV-2 clonotypes, between roughly 7 and 27%, recurred in SARS-CoV and/or HKU1 cultures.

The chain has TRBV7-2 and TRBJ2-1; 8 bases line up with TRBD1. Sequenced here: effector memory CD4+ T cells from blood, sampled before the COVID-19 pandemic. The clonotype comes from a human donor who had COVID-19. CDR3 loop: CASTWGGRGLHKEYNEQFF. The CDR3 DNA reads as TGTGCCAGCACGTGGGGTGGCAGGGGGCTTCATAAGGAATACAATGAGCAGTTCTTC.